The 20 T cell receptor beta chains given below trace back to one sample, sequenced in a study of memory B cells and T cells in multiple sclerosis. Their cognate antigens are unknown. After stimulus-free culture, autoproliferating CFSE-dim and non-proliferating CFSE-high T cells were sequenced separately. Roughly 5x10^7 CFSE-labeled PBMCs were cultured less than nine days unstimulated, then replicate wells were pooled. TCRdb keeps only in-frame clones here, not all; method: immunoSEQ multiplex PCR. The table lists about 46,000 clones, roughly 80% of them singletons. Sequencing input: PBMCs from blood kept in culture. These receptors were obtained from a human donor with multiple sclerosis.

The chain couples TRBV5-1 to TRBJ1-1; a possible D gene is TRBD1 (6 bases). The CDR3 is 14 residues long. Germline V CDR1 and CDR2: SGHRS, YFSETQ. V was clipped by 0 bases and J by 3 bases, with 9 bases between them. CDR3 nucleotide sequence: TGCGCCAGCAGCTTGGCAGGGGATGACACTGAAGCTTTCTTT. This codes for CASSLAGDDTEAFF.

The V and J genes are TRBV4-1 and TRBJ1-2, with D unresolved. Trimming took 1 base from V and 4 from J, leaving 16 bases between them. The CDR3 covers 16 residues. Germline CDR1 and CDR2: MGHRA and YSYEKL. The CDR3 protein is CASSQVLTVLSYGYTF. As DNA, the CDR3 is TGCGCCAGCAGCCAAGTGTTAACGGTCCTTAGCTATGGCTACACCTTC.

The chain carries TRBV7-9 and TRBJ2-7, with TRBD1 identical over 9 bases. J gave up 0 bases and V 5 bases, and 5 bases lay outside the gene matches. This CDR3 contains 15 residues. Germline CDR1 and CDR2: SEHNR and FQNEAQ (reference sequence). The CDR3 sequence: CASSQTGGPSYEQYF. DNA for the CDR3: TGTGCCAGCAGCCAAACAGGGGGCCCCTCCTACGAGCAGTACTTC.

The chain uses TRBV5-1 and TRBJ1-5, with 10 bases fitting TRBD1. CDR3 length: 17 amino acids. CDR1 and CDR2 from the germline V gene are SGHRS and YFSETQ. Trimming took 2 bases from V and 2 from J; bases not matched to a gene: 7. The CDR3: CASSFGSGTGGNQPQHF. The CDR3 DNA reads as TGCGCCAGCAGCTTTGGATCCGGGACAGGGGGCAATCAGCCCCAGCATTTT. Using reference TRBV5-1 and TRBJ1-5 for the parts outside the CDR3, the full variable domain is KAGVTQTPRYLIKTRGQQVTLSCSPISGHRSVSWYQQTPGQGLQFLFEYFSETQRNKGNFPGRFSGRQFSNSRSEMNVSTLELGDSALYLCASSFGSGTGGNQPQHFGDGTRLSIL.

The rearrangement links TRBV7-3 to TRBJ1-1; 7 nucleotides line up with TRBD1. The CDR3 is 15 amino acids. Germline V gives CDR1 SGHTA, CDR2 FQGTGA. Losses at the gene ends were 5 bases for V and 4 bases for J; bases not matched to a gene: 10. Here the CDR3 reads CASSPDRDSFTEAFF. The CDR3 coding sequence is TGTGCCAGCAGCCCGGACCGGGACAGCTTCACTGAAGCTTTCTTT.

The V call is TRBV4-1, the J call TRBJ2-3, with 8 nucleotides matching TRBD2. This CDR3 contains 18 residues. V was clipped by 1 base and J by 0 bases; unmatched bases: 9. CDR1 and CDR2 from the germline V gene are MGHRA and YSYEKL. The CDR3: CASSQATGGLISTDTQYF. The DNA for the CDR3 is TGCGCCAGCAGCCAAGCTACGGGGGGGCTCATTAGCACAGATACGCAGTATTTT.

Here the CDR3 reads CASITGGHGVRTEAFF. In DNA form, the CDR3 reads TGTGCCAGCATCACGGGGGGACACGGGGTGCGGACTGAAGCTTTCTTT. The chain couples TRBV5-6 to TRBJ1-1, with a tentative D call TRBD1 (6 bases). The CDR3 sequence is 16 residues long. The germline gives CDR1 SGHDT, CDR2 YYEEEE. Trimming cost V 6 bases and J 5 bases, with 23 bases left between them.

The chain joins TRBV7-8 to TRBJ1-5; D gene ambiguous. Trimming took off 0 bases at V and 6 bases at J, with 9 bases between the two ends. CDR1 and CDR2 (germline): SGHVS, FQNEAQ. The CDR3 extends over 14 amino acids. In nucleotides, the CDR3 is TGTGCCAGCAGCTTAGCGTCGGGTGGTCAGCCCCAGCATTTT. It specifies CASSLASGGQPQHF.

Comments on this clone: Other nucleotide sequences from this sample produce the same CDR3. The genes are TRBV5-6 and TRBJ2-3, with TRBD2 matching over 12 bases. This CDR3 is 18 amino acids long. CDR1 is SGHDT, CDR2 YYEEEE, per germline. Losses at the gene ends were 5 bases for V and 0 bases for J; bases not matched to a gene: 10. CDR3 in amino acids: CASSPASGGAGSTDTQYF. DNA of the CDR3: TGTGCCAGCAGTCCAGCTAGCGGGGGGGCCGGTAGCACAGATACGCAGTATTTT.

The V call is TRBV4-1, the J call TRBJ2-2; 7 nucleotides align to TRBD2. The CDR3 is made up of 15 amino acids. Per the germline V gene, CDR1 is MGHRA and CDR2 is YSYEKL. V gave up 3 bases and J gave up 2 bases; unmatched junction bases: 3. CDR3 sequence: CASSHGTINTGELFF. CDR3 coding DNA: TGCGCCAGCAGCCACGGGACTATCAACACCGGGGAGCTGTTTTTT.

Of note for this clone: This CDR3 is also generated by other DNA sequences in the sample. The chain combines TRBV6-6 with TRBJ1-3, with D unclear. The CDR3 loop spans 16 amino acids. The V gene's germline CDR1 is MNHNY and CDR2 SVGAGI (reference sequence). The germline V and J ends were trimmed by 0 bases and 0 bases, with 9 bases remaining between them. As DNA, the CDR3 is TGTGCCAGCAGTTACTCCGGGCAGAGCTCTGGAAACACCATATATTTT. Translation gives CASSYSGQSSGNTIYF.

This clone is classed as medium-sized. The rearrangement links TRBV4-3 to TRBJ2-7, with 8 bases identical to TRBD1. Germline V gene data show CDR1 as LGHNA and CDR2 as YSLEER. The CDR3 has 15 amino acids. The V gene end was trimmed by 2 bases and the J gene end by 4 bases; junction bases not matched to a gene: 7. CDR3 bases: TGCGCCAGCAGCCAAACTCGACGACAGGGGTACGAGCAGTACTTC. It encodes CASSQTRRQGYEQYF.

CDR3: CASSIQGRQPQHF. In DNA form, the CDR3 reads TGTGCCAGTAGTATACAGGGCAGGCAGCCCCAGCATTTT. The chain joins TRBV19 to TRBJ1-5; tentative D call: TRBD1 (5 bases). The germline CDR1 and CDR2 sequences are LNHDA and SQIVND (reference sequence). V was cut by 2 bases and J by 7 bases, with 9 bases left in between. The CDR3 has 13 amino acids.

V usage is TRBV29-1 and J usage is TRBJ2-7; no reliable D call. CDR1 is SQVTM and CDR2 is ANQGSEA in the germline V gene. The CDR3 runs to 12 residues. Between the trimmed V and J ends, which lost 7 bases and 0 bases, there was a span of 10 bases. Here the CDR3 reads CSATDNSYEQYF. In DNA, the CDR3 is TGCAGCGCTACCGACAACTCCTACGAGCAGTACTTC.

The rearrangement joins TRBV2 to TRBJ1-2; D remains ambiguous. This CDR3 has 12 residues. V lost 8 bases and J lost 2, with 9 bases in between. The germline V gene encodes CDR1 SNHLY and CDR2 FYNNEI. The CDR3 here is CASSTENYGYTF. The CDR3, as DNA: TGTGCCAGCTCCACCGAGAACTATGGCTACACCTTC.

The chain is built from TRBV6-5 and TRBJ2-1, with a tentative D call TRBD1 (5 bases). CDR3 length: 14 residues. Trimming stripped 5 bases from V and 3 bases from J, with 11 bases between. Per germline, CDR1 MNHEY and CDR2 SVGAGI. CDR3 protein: CASSTNRNYNEQFF. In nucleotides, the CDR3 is TGTGCCAGCAGTACAAACAGGAACTACAATGAGCAGTTCTTC.

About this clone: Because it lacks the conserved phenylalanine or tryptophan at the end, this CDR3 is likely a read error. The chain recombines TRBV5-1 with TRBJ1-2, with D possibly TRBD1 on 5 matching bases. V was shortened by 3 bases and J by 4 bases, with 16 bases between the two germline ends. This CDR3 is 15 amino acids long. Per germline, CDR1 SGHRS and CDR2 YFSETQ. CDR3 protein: CASSSDGGFSYGYTL. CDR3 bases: TGCGCCAGCAGCTCGGACGGGGGATTTAGCTATGGCTACACCCTC.

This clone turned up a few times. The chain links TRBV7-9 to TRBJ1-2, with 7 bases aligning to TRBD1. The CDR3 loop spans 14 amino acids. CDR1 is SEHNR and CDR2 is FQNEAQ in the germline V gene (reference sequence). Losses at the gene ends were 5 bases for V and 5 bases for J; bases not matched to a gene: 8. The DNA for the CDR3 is TGTGCCAGCAGCCCCGGGACAGCCTCTTATGGCTACACCTTC. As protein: CASSPGTASYGYTF.

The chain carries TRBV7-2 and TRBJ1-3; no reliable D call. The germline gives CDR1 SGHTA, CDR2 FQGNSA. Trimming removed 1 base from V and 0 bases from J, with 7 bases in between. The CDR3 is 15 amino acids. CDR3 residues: CASSLVANSGNTIYF. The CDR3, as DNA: TGTGCCAGCAGCTTAGTGGCCAACTCTGGAAACACCATATATTTT.

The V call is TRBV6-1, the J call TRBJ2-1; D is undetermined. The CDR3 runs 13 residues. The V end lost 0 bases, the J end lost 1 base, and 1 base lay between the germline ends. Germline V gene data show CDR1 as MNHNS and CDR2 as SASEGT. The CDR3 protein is CASSEASYNEQFF. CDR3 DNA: TGTGCCAGCAGTGAAGCTTCCTACAATGAGCAGTTCTTC.